This T cell receptor beta chain comes out of a study of technical replicates of blood from several donors. The assay was immunoSEQ multiplex PCR, and TCRdb's table has in-frame clones only and misses some. The top ten hold 0.21% of the sample, which has over 90,000 clones, approximately 95% seen once. V shed 4 bases, J shed 2 bases, and the junction held 6 bases outside the gene matches. The CDR3 is 16 residues long. Germline values: CDR1 SGHRS, CDR2 YFSETQ. Material: T cells isolated from PBMCs. This TCR derives from a human donor in good health. The chain recombines TRBV5-1 with TRBJ2-2; TRBD2 agrees at 9 bases. CDR3: CASSVSGRLNTGELFF. CDR3 DNA: TGCGCCAGCAGCGTAAGCGGGAGGTTAAACACCGGGGAGCTGTTTTTT. Drawing the rest from reference TRBV5-1 and TRBJ2-2, the complete variable domain is KAGVTQTPRYLIKTRGQQVTLSCSPISGHRSVSWYQQTPGQGLQFLFEYFSETQRNKGNFPGRFSGRQFSNSRSEMNVSTLELGDSALYLCASSVSGRLNTGELFFGEGSRLTVL.